A single sample is the source of the 10 T cell receptor beta chains below, sequenced in a study of shared clonotypes between healthy human individuals. The data were produced by immunoSEQ multiplex PCR, yet TCRdb's version contains in-frame clones alone and is incomplete. The data show a few million clones, around 93% seen once. Material: naive CD4+ T cells from PBMCs. Subset in this sample: CD45RA+ positively selected. Receptors originate from a man between 18 and 35 years old in good health. Some clones in this sample may be carry-over from other donors' samples.

The chain has TRBV5-1 and TRBJ1-2, with D unresolved. V lost 4 bases and J lost 2, with 15 bases in between. Germline V CDR1 and CDR2: SGHRS, YFSETQ. This CDR3 is 15 amino acids long. The DNA for the CDR3 is TGCGCCAGCAGCCCCGGCCGATCCGGGAACTATGGCTACACCTTC. Translation: CASSPGRSGNYGYTF.

This clone has just a few counts. The genes are TRBV7-9 and TRBJ1-5; TRBD1 matches 9 bases. This CDR3 has 15 amino acids. The germline V gene has CDR1 SEHNR and CDR2 FQNEAQ (reference sequence). With V trimmed by 6 bases and J by 6 bases, 9 bases remained unmatched. The CDR3 sequence is CASRKDRGEGQPQHF. CDR3 DNA: TGTGCCAGCAGAAAGGACAGGGGTGAGGGTCAGCCCCAGCATTTT.

This chain connects TRBV9 to TRBJ1-1; 8 positions match TRBD1. The CDR3 covers 15 residues. Trimming removed 3 bases from V and 1 base from J; junction bases left unmatched: 5. The germline V gene encodes CDR1 SGDLS and CDR2 YYNGEE. The CDR3 is CASSGGQASNTEAFF. The CDR3 coding sequence is TGTGCCAGCAGCGGGGGACAGGCCTCGAACACTGAAGCTTTCTTT. Filled out from reference TRBV9 and TRBJ1-1, the complete variable domain reads DSGVTQTPKHLITATGQRVTLRCSPRSGDLSVYWYQQSLDQGLQFLIQYYNGEERAKGNILERFSAQQFPDLHSELNLSSLELGDSALYFCASSGGQASNTEAFFGQGTRLTVV.

The J gene is TRBJ2-1, the V gene TRBV5-8; TRBD1 might be the D (6 bases). The length of the CDR3 is 14 residues. The germline V gene has CDR1 SGHTS and CDR2 YDEGEE. V gave up 4 bases and J gave up 10 bases, with 18 bases separating them. The CDR3 spells CASSRTPPTGEQFF. CDR3 DNA: TGTGCCAGCAGCCGCACCCCGCCCACAGGGGAGCAGTTCTTC.

On this clone itself: This sample includes further DNA sequences coding for the same CDR3. The chain has TRBV2 and TRBJ2-7, with D unclear. The CDR3 extends over 13 amino acids. Germline CDR1 is SNHLY and CDR2 is FYNNEI. V gave up 4 bases and J gave up 1 base, with 8 bases separating them. As DNA, the CDR3 is TGTGCCAGCAGTGTCGGCCGATCCTACGAGCAGTACTTC. Its protein product is CASSVGRSYEQYF.

Notes on this clone: The sample holds other DNA sequences that translate to the same CDR3. This CDR3 is CASSVGQGVDQPQHF. In DNA, the CDR3 is TGTGCCAGCAGCGTAGGGCAGGGTGTGGATCAGCCCCAGCATTTT. V is TRBV9 and J is TRBJ1-5; TRBD1 is a possible D gene (5 bases). This CDR3 contains 15 residues. V was pared by 0 bases and J by 5 bases, with 12 bases between. Germline V lookup: CDR1 SGDLS, CDR2 YYNGEE.

The V call is TRBV6-4, the J call TRBJ1-6; weak D call: TRBD1 (6 bases). The CDR3 sequence is 16 residues long. CDR1 is MRHNA, CDR2 SNTAGT, per germline. Trimming cost V 3 bases and J 3 bases, with 12 bases left between them. DNA for the CDR3: TGTGCCAGCAGTGAAGCGGGGGGCCTCTATAATTCACCCCTCCACTTT. Amino acids: CASSEAGGLYNSPLHF.

The J gene is TRBJ2-7, the V gene TRBV5-1; perhaps TRBD1 as D (6 bases). CDR1 SGHRS and CDR2 YFSETQ come from the germline V gene. The CDR3 is made up of 13 amino acids. Trimming shortened V by 0 bases and J by 3 bases, and 7 bases separated the two germline ends. CDR3 sequence: CASSLGDNYEQYF. In DNA, the CDR3 is TGCGCCAGCAGCTTGGGGGACAACTACGAGCAGTACTTC.

This chain uses TRBV7-2 with TRBJ1-3, with D unresolved. Germline V gene data show CDR1 as SGHTA and CDR2 as FQGNSA. Trimming took 5 bases from V and 4 from J, leaving 12 bases between them. This CDR3 is built from 14 residues. The CDR3 sequence: CASSHSPSGNTIYF. For the CDR3, the DNA is TGTGCCAGCAGCCATAGCCCCTCGGGAAACACCATATATTTT.

This sequence joins TRBV6-1 and TRBJ2-3; 7 bases agree with TRBD2. Unmatched junction bases numbered 10, after V lost 6 bases and J lost 4 bases. Germline loops: CDR1 MNHNS, CDR2 SASEGT. This CDR3 region has 15 residues. The CDR3 sequence is CASRRDYGLADTQYF. CDR3 nucleotides: TGTGCCAGCAGAAGGGACTATGGTTTGGCAGATACGCAGTATTTT.